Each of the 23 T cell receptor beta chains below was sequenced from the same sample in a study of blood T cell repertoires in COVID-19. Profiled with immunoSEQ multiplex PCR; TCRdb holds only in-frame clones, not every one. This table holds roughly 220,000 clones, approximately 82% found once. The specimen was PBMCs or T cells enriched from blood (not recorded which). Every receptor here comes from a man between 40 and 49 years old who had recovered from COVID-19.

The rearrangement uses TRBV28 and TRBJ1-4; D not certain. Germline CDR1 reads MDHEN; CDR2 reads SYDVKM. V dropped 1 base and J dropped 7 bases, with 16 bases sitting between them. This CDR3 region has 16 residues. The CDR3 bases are TGTGCCAGCAGTTTATTTCGCTTGTCCCCGGGTGAAAAACTGTTTTTT. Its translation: CASSLFRLSPGEKLFF.

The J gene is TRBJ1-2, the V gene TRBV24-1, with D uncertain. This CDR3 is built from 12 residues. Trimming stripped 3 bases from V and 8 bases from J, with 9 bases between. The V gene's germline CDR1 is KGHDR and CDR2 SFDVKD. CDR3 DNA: TGTGCCACCAGTGATCCCGAGAGGGGCTACACCTTC. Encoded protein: CATSDPERGYTF.

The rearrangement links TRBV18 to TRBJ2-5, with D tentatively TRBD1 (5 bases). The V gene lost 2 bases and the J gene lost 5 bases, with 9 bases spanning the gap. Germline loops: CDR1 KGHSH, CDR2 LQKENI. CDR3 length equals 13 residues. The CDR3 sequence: CASSPGADETQYF. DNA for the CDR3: TGTGCCAGCTCACCAGGGGCCGACGAGACCCAGTACTTC.

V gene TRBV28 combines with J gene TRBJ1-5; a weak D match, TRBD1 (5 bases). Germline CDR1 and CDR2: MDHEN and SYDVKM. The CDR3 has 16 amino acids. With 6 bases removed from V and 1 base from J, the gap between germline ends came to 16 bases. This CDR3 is CASRNGGGRSNQPQHF. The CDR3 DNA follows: TGTGCCAGCAGAAACGGGGGGGGTCGCAGCAATCAGCCCCAGCATTTT. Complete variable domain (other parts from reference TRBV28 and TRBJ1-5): DVKVTQSSRYLVKRTGEKVFLECVQDMDHENMFWYRQDPGLGLRLIYFSYDVKMKEKGDIPEGYSVSREKKERFSLILESASTNQTSMYLCASRNGGGRSNQPQHFGDGTRLSIL.

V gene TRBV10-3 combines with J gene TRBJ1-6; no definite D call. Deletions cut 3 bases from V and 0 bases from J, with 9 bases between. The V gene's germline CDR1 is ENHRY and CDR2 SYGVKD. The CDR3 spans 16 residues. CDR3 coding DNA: TGTGCCATCAGTGAACGAACTAGCTCCTATAATTCACCCCTCCACTTT. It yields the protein CAISERTSSYNSPLHF.

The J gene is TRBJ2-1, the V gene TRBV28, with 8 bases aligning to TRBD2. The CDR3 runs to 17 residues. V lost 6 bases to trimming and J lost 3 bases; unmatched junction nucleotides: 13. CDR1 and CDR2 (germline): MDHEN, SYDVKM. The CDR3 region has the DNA TGTGCCAGCAGACCGCCGGGGGCGGGGGGCCACTACAATGAGCAGTTCTTC. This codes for CASRPPGAGGHYNEQFF.

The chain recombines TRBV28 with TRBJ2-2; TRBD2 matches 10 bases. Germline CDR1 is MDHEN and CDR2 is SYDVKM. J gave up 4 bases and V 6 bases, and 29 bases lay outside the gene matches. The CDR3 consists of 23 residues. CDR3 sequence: CASSLRDLRSLLAGGDFTGELFF. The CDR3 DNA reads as TGTGCCAGCAGCCTACGGGACCTACGTTCTCTCTTAGCGGGGGGAGACTTCACCGGGGAGCTGTTTTTT.

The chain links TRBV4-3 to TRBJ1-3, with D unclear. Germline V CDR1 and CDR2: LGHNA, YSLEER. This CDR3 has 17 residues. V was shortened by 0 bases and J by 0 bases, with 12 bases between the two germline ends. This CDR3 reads CASSQEASDSSGNTIYF. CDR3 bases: TGCGCCAGCAGCCAAGAGGCCTCCGACTCCTCTGGAAACACCATATATTTT.

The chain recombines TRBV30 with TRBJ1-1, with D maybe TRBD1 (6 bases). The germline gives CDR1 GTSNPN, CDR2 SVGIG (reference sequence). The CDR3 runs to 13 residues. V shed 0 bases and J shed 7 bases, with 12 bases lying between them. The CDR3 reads CAWSVVGQLEAFF. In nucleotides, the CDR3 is TGTGCCTGGAGTGTAGTCGGACAGCTTGAAGCTTTCTTT.

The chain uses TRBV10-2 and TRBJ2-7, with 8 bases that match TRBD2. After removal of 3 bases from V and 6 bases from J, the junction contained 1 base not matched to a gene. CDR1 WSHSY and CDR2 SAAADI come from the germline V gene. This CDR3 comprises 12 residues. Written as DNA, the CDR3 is TGCGCCAGCAGTGAAGGGACTAGCGAGCAGTACTTC. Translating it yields CASSEGTSEQYF.

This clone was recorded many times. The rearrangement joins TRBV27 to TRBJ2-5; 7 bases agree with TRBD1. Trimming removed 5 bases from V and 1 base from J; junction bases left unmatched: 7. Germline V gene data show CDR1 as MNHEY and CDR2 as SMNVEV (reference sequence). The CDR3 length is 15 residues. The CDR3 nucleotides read TGTGCCAGCAGTGGAAAGACAGGGCTCCAAGAGACCCAGTACTTC. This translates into CASSGKTGLQETQYF.

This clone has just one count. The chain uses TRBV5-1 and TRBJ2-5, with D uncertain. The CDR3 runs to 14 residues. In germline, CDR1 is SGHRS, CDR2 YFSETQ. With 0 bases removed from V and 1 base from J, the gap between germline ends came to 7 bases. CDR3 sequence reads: CASSLVSPQETQYF. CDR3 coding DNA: TGCGCCAGCAGCTTGGTGTCTCCCCAAGAGACCCAGTACTTC.

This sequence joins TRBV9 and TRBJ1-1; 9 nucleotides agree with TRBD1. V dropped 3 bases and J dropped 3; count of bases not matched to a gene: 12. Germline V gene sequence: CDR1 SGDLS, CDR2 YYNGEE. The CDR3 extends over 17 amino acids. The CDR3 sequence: CASSAGRDREGDTEAFF. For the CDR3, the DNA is TGTGCCAGCAGCGCGGGCCGGGACAGGGAGGGGGACACTGAAGCTTTCTTT.

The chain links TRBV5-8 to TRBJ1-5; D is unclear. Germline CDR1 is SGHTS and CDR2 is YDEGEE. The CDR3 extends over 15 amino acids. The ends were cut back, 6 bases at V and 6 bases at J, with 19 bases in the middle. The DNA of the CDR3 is TGTGCCAGCACCAGTGGGCGCCTAAGTGGTCAGCCCCAGCATTTT. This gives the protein CASTSGRLSGQPQHF.

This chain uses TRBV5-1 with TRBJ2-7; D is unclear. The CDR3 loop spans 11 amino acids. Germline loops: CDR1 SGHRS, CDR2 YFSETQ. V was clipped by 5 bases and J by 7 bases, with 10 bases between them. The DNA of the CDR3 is TGCGCCAGCAGTACGGGTGGGGAGCAGTACTTC. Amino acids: CASSTGGEQYF. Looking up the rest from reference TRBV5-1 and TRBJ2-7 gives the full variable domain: KAGVTQTPRYLIKTRGQQVTLSCSPISGHRSVSWYQQTPGQGLQFLFEYFSETQRNKGNFPGRFSGRQFSNSRSEMNVSTLELGDSALYLCASSTGGEQYFGPGTRLTVT.

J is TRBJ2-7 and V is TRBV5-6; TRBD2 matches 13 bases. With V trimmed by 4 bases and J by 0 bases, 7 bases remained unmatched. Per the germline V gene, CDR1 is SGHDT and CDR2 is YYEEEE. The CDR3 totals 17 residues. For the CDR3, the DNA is TGTGCCAGCAGCCCTCGGACTAGCGGGAGCCTCTCCTACGAGCAGTACTTC. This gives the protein CASSPRTSGSLSYEQYF.

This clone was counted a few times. The CDR3 sequence is CASNLQGASGYTF. The CDR3, as DNA: TGTGCCAGCAACCTACAGGGGGCGAGTGGCTACACCTTC. V gene TRBV3-1 (or the pseudogene TRBV3-2) combines with J gene TRBJ1-2; 9 bases map to TRBD1. Per germline, CDR1 LGHDT and CDR2 YNNKEL (reference sequence). With 7 bases clipped from V and 7 bases from J, the junction kept 7 bases outside the gene matches. The CDR3 length is 13 residues.

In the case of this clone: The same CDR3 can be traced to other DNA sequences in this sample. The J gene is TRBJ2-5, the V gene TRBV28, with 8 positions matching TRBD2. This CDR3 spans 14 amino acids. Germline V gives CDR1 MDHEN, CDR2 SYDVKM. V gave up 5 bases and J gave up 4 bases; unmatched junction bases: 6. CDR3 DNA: TGTGCCAGCAGTCCCGCGGGGGGACGAGAGACCCAGTACTTC. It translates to CASSPAGGRETQYF.

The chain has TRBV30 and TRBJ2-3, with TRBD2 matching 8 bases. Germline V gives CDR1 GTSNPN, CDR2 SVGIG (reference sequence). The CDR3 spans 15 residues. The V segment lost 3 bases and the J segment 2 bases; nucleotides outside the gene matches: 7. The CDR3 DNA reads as TGTGCCTGGAGCCTGAGCGGGAGTATCACAGATACGCAGTATTTT. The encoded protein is CAWSLSGSITDTQYF.

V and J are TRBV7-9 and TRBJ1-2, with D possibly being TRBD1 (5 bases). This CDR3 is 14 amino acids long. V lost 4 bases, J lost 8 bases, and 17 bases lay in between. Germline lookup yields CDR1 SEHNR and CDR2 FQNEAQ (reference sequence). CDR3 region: CASSSGYRSSGYTF. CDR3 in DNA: TGTGCCAGCAGCTCGGGCTACAGGAGTTCGGGCTACACCTTC.

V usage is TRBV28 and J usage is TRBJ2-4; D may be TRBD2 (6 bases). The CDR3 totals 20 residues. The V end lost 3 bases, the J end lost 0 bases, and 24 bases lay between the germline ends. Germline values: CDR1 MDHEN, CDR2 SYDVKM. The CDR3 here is CASSFSYGPRRALAKNIQYF. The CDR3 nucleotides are TGTGCCAGCAGTTTCTCGTACGGGCCCCGGAGGGCGCTAGCCAAAAACATTCAGTACTTC.

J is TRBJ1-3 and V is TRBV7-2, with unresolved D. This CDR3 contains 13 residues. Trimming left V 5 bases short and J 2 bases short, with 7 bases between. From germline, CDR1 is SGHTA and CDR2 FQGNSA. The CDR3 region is CASSPSPGNTIYF. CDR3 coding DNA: TGTGCCAGCAGCCCCTCCCCTGGAAACACCATATATTTT.

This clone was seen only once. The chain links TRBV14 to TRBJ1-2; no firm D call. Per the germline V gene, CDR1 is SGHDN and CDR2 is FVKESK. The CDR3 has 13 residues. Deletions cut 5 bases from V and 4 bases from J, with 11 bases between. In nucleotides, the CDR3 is TGTGCCAGCAGCAAAGCAAATTTCTATGGCTACACCTTC. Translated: CASSKANFYGYTF.